This is a list of T cell receptor beta chains from one sample in a study of response to subunit inactivated influenza vaccine. TCRdb re-analysed the RT-PCR reads in MiXCR, keeping a single row per CDR3 protein. The table has roughly 550,000 distinct CDR3 sequences, around 21% seen once. This sample also belongs to another study, concerning T cells expressing NK-cell markers.

The specimen was CD4+ T cells sorted from PBMCs, collected roughly 13 days after vaccination. The receptors come from a man aged 50-60 years who received an inactivated influenza vaccine. CDR3s include the opening cysteine and the closing phenylalanine or tryptophan. A D gene is named only where the DNA matches it firmly. Some rows mark clone size as missing; the rest say once, few, many or name a class of expanded clone.

TRBV20-1	few	TRBJ1-4	13	NA	CSAPPSTNEKLFF	TGCAGTGCTCCGCCTTCAACTAATGAAAAACTGTTTTTT
TRBV5-6	NA	TRBJ2-7	17	NA	CASSPTPGRQSLYEQYF	TGTGCCAGCAGCCCCACCCCGGGACGGCAATCTCTCTACGAGCAGTACTTC
TRBV9	many	TRBJ2-5	13	TRBD1	CASSPGTVETQYF	TGTGCCAGCAGCCCCGGGACAGTAGAGACCCAGTACTTC
TRBV6-1	NA	TRBJ2-3	15	TRBD1	CASSRQGIRADTQYF	TGTGCCAGCAGCCGACAGGGTATAAGGGCAGATACGCAGTATTTT
TRBV6-2/TRBV6-3	few	TRBJ2-6	17	TRBD1	CASSPRQGRTGANVLTF	TGTGCCAGCAGCCCTAGACAGGGGAGAACCGGGGCCAACGTCCTGACTTTC
TRBV6-1	NA	TRBJ2-7	14	TRBD1	CASSELGQGNEQYF	TGTGCCAGCAGTGAACTGGGACAGGGAAACGAGCAGTACTTC
TRBV9	few	TRBJ2-3	15	TRBD1	CASSTRTGRGDTQYF	TGTGCCAGCAGCACTCGGACAGGGCGGGGAGATACGCAGTATTTT
TRBV6-5	NA	TRBJ2-1	15	NA	CASSYPGQEGNEQFF	TGTGCCAGCAGTTATCCAGGACAGGAGGGCAATGAGCAGTTCTTC
TRBV20-1	few	TRBJ1-1	12	NA	CSARDHWVEAFF	TGCAGTGCTAGGGACCACTGGGTTGAAGCTTTCTTT
TRBV7-9	few	TRBJ1-3	13	NA	CASRLQAGNTIYF	TGTGCCAGCAGGTTACAGGCTGGAAACACCATATATTTT
TRBV7-6	few	TRBJ2-7	13	TRBD1	CASSPRGLNEQYF	TGTGCCAGCAGCCCTAGGGGGCTCAACGAGCAGTACTTC
TRBV24-1	NA	TRBJ2-3	14	NA	CATSDPGVTDTQYF	TGTGCCACCAGTGATCCCGGGGTCACAGATACGCAGTATTTT
TRBV20-1	few	TRBJ2-5	14	TRBD2	CSARRTSGEVLQYF	TGCAGTGCTAGAAGGACTAGCGGGGAAGTTTTGCAGTACTTC
TRBV5-1	many	TRBJ1-2	15	NA	CASSQDGAANYGYTF	TGCGCCAGCAGCCAGGACGGAGCCGCTAACTATGGCTACACCTTC
TRBV5-1	NA	TRBJ1-1	16	NA	CASSPTPGPVNTEAFF	TGCGCCAGCAGCCCAACCCCAGGACCGGTAAACACTGAAGCTTTCTTT
TRBV3-1	NA	TRBJ2-1	16	TRBD2	CASSPRTSGQNNEQFF	TGTGCCAGCAGCCCCCGGACTAGCGGGCAGAACAATGAGCAGTTCTTC
TRBV20-1	few	TRBJ2-5	14	NA	CSARDRPDQETQYF	TGCAGTGCTAGAGATCGTCCAGACCAAGAGACCCAGTACTTC